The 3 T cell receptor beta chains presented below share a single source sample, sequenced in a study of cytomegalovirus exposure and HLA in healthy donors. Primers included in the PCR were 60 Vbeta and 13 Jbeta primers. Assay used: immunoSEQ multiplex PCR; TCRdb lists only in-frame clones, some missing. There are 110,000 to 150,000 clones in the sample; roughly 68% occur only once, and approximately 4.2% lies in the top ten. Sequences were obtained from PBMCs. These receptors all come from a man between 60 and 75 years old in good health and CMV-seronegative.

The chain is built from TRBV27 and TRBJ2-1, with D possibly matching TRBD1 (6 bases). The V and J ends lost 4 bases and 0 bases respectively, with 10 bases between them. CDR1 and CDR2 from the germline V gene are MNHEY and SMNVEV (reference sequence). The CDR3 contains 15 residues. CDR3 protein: CASSYSQGSYNEQFF. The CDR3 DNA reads TGTGCCAGCAGTTACTCACAGGGCTCCTACAATGAGCAGTTCTTC.

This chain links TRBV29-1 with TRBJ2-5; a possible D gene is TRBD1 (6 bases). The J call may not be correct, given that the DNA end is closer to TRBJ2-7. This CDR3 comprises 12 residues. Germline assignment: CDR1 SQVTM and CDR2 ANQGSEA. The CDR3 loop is CSVGAGVYEQYF. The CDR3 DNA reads TGCAGCGTTGGGGCAGGGGTGTACGAGCAGTACTTC.

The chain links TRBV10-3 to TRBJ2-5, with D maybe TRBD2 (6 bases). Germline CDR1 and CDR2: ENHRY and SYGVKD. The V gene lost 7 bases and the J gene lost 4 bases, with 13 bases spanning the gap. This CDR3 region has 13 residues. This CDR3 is CAITQNGGETQYF. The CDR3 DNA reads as TGTGCCATCACCCAAAACGGGGGAGAGACCCAGTACTTC.